This T cell receptor beta chain was documented in a study of sequential checkpoint blockade in melanoma (dated by TCRdb to between 2018 and 2021). With regard to the full study: Using 1:1 randomization, the trial assigned patients either to first-line nivolumab followed by ipilimumab (arm A) or to ipilimumab followed by nivolumab (arm B). Both trial sequences were followed by maintenance nivolumab.

According to the study, the label for this sample's treatment or condition signals: randomized to nivolumab then ipilimumab (arm A) or the reverse (arm B). Prior DNA-damaging chemotherapy had not been received by any trial patient. On a FACS Aria II flow cytometer, live CD3+CD8+ cells that were negative for CD19 and CD56 were sorted from thawed PBMCs. The samples were obtained from melanoma patients enrolled in CheckMate 064, an open-label, randomized phase II trial testing sequential checkpoint blockade. Peripheral blood mononuclear cells were collected by leukapheresis, purified using Ficoll-Paque, and frozen in human serum containing approximately 9.4% DMSO. Immediately after sorting, the purity of sorted blood CD3+CD8+ cells was verified to be >98%, after which DNA was extracted. Compared with germline, V lacks 4 bases and J lacks 4 bases; bases without a gene match: 11. From the cysteine up to the phenylalanine, the CDR3 has a length of 16 residues. Just the 48-base CDR3 DNA is kept, in frame starting at base 1. CDR1 and CDR2, looked up from the germline V gene, are SGHRS and YFSETQ.

The immunoSEQ Assay was used to immunosequence TCRbeta CDR3 regions from genomic DNA. Prior to high-throughput sequencing, genomic DNA was amplified by bias-controlled multiplex PCR. In the source study's methods: To quantify the absolute abundance of each unique TCRbeta CDR3 region, the sequences were collapsed and filtered. Clonality, defined as 1 minus Pielou's evenness, was calculated using only productive rearrangements. A previously published method was used to identify clones with significantly greater frequencies in on-treatment samples than in baseline samples. TCRdb holds this immuneACCESS table with in-frame rearrangements only. Some clones are missing; in checked studies, unresolved V genes explain under half, and the rest has no known cause. V and J calls and clone size are given by that table; D and trimming were obtained from the DNA. The sample has 30,000 to 40,000 clones on record, 88% of them singletons. Clones ranked in the top ten supply about an eighth of the sample.

Results the study describes overall, beyond this receptor: The response-prediction model combining TCR metrics and mutation burden needs validation in larger, independent patient cohorts.

Regarding this clone: There is no known antigen for this receptor. No base-level quality is on record; no much larger clone is a single base apart.

The TCR sequence derives from a human donor with melanoma. The sequencing here drew on CD8+ T cells sorted from blood (inferred from file names), taken from a patient given nivolumab and ipilimumab in sequence. This chain joins TRBV5-1 to TRBJ1-5, with TRBD1 identical over 7 junction bases. CDR3 region: CASSLWAGGGNQPQHF. The bases are TGCGCCAGCAGCCTGTGGGCAGGGGGTGGAAATCAGCCCCAGCATTTT.